This T cell receptor (beta chain) came from a study of blood T cell repertoires in COVID-19. Study context: Samples came from the United States, Italy and Spain, spanning acute and convalescent COVID-19. T cells, B-cell-depleted T cells, or PBMCs provided the cDNA or gDNA that served as material.

This CDR3 has 15 residues. CDR1 is LNHDA and CDR2 is SQIVND in the germline V gene (reference sequence). Losses at the gene ends were 6 bases for V and 6 bases for J; bases not matched to a gene: 10. This table comes from immunoSEQ multiplex PCR, and its TCRdb copy is limited to in-frame clones, with some not included. The sample lists 70,000 or so clones; roughly 85% were seen once. V and J are TRBV19 and TRBJ1-5, with TRBD1 identical over 8 bases. This receptor was obtained from a man older than 75 with acute or convalescent COVID-19. Source material: peripheral blood. The CDR3 spells CASRVDRAGSQPQHF. In DNA, the CDR3 is TGTGCCAGTAGAGTGGACAGGGCCGGCAGTCAGCCCCAGCATTTT.